This T cell receptor beta chain originates from a study of blood T cell repertoires in COVID-19. Turning to the study itself: Specimens from acute and convalescent COVID-19 originated in the United States, Italy and Spain. From T cells, B-cell-depleted T cells, or PBMCs came the material, which was cDNA or gDNA.

Only in-frame clones appear in the TCRdb table, and some are missing; sequencing was by immunoSEQ multiplex PCR. The data contain under 100,000 clones, around 80% of them singletons. CDR1 and CDR2 from the germline V gene are PRHDT and FYEKMQ (reference sequence). CDR3 size: 15 residues. The junction had 6 bases not matched to a gene; V was cut back by 5 bases and J by 3 bases. Sample: peripheral blood. This TCR was recovered from a man in his sixties with acute or convalescent COVID-19. J is TRBJ2-7 and V is TRBV13; 11 nucleotides match TRBD1. The CDR3 region is CASSPGTGGGYEQYF. CDR3 bases: TGTGCCAGCAGCCCCGGGACAGGGGGAGGCTACGAGCAGTACTTC. Full variable domain (rest looked up from reference TRBV13 and TRBJ2-7): AAGVIQSPRHLIKEKRETATLKCYPIPRHDTVYWYQQGPGQDPQFLISFYEKMQSDKGSIPDRFSAQQFSDYHSELNMSSLELGDSALYFCASSPGTGGGYEQYFGPGTRLTVT.